What follows are 10 T cell receptor beta chains derived from one specimen sequenced in a study of CD8+ T cells in alopecia areata. RNA, once extracted, was reverse transcribed into cDNA for use as the sequencing template. Data came from immunoSEQ multiplex PCR; TCRdb stores just in-frame clones and leaves some out. The sample has about 98,000 clones, 35% to 45% seen once. Sequencing input: CD4+ T cells sorted from blood. Receptor source: a human donor with alopecia areata.

V usage is TRBV7-2 and J usage is TRBJ1-1, with D tentatively TRBD1 (5 bases). V lost 5 bases to trimming and J lost 1 base, with 17 bases between them. This CDR3 region has 16 residues. Per germline, CDR1 SGHTA and CDR2 FQGNSA. For the CDR3, the DNA is TGTGCCAGCAGCCGACGCTCCGACAGAGCGAACACTGAAGCTTTCTTT. As protein: CASSRRSDRANTEAFF.

The chain carries TRBV29-1 and TRBJ2-7, with a weak D call TRBD1 (5 bases). This CDR3 is built from 13 residues. Trimming pared 4 bases from V and 4 bases from J, leaving 14 bases between. Per germline, CDR1 SQVTM and CDR2 ANQGSEA. CDR3 residues: CSVGGHHFYEQYF. As DNA, the CDR3 is TGCAGCGTTGGGGGCCACCATTTTTACGAGCAGTACTTC.

The rearrangement uses TRBV7-2 and TRBJ2-7; D is possibly TRBD2 (6 bases). Per the germline V gene, CDR1 is SGHTA and CDR2 is FQGNSA. The V end lost 5 bases, the J end lost 2 bases, and 19 bases lay between the germline ends. The CDR3 has 16 amino acids. The CDR3 region is CASSRPGRGRPYEQYF. In nucleotides, the CDR3 is TGTGCCAGCAGCCGTCCGGGGCGGGGTCGCCCCTACGAGCAGTACTTC. Looking up the rest from reference TRBV7-2 and TRBJ2-7 gives the full variable domain: GAGVSQSPSNKVTEKGKDVELRCDPISGHTALYWYRQSLGQGLEFLIYFQGNSAPDKSGLPSDRFSAERTGGSVSTLTIQRTQQEDSAVYLCASSRPGRGRPYEQYFGPGTRLTVT.

The genes are TRBV13 and TRBJ2-7, with D perhaps assigned TRBD1 or TRBD2 (5 bases each). The V end lost 6 bases, the J end lost 1 base, and 10 bases lay between the germline ends. This CDR3 is built from 13 residues. Germline CDR1 reads PRHDT; CDR2 reads FYEKMQ (reference sequence). The CDR3 reads CASRAGASYEQYF. DNA for the CDR3: TGTGCCAGCAGGGCCGGGGCTTCCTACGAGCAGTACTTC.

The rearrangement uses TRBV29-1 and TRBJ2-1, with D maybe TRBD1 (6 bases). CDR1 is SQVTM and CDR2 is ANQGSEA in the germline V gene. The CDR3 covers 14 residues. V dropped 7 bases and J dropped 7 bases, with 20 bases sitting between them. The CDR3 sequence: CSAKGLGARNEQFF. CDR3 nucleotides: TGCAGCGCCAAAGGATTGGGGGCGAGGAATGAGCAGTTCTTC.

This chain links TRBV7-2 with TRBJ2-2; 9 bases are shared with TRBD1. CDR1 SGHTA and CDR2 FQGNSA come from the germline V gene. This CDR3 region has 16 residues. The V gene end was trimmed by 3 bases and the J gene end by 5 bases; junction bases not matched to a gene: 7. The CDR3 here is CASSFLGQGGTGELFF. The CDR3 nucleotides read TGTGCCAGCAGCTTCCTGGGACAGGGTGGAACCGGGGAGCTGTTTTTT.

The chain is built from TRBV29-1 and TRBJ2-7; the D call may be TRBD1 or TRBD2 (5 bases each). This CDR3 is 12 amino acids long. V lost 7 bases and J lost 5, with 15 bases in between. The germline V gene encodes CDR1 SQVTM and CDR2 ANQGSEA. CDR3 DNA: TGCAGCGGGGGACCGCAGGGCAACGAGCAGTACTTC. Amino acid sequence: CSGGPQGNEQYF.

V usage is TRBV7-2 and J usage is TRBJ1-2, with 7 bases lining up with TRBD1. This CDR3 contains 13 residues. Trimming cost V 3 bases and J 8 bases; bases outside gene matches: 6. The germline V gene has CDR1 SGHTA and CDR2 FQGNSA. This CDR3 reads CASSLEHRGGYTF. CDR3 coding DNA: TGTGCCAGCAGCTTGGAGCACAGGGGCGGCTACACCTTC.

A few counts support this clone. The chain is built from TRBV6-5 and TRBJ2-5, with D possibly being TRBD2 (5 bases). Germline V gives CDR1 MNHEY, CDR2 SVGAGI. There are 14 residues in the CDR3. With 3 bases removed from V and 2 bases from J, the gap between germline ends came to 10 bases. This chain's CDR3 is CASSYFQRQETQYF. For the CDR3, the DNA is TGTGCCAGCAGTTATTTCCAGCGGCAAGAGACCCAGTACTTC.

The genes are TRBV5-1 and TRBJ1-1; 7 bases align to TRBD1. V lost 4 bases, J lost 5 bases, and 8 bases stayed unmatched. The CDR3 runs 14 residues. Germline CDR1 and CDR2: SGHRS and YFSETQ. CDR3 sequence (DNA): TGCGCCAGCAGCATCCGACAGGGAGAGACTGAAGCTTTCTTT. Its translation is CASSIRQGETEAFF.